This T cell receptor beta chain comes out of a study of shared clonotypes between healthy human individuals. From germline, CDR1 is SNHLY and CDR2 FYNNEI. The ends were cut back, 3 bases at V and 5 bases at J, with 14 bases in the middle. This CDR3 has 15 amino acids. Generated by immunoSEQ multiplex PCR, the TCRdb table keeps only in-frame clones and is missing some. The sample contains around 600,000 clones, approximately 97% of which appear only once. Findings of the study overall: Of the naive CD4 clonotypes, about 5% were shared across a handful of donors.

A remark on this clone: The antigen is undetermined.

The TCR originated in a woman between 25 and 40 years old in good health. Source material: naive CD4+ T cells sorted from blood. Subset described: CD45RA+ positively selected. V usage is TRBV2 and J usage is TRBJ1-5; TRBD1 might be the D (5 bases). CDR3 coding DNA: TGTGCCAGCAGTGAGTTGGGGGGGGGACATCAGCCCCAGCATTTT. Translated: CASSELGGGHQPQHF.